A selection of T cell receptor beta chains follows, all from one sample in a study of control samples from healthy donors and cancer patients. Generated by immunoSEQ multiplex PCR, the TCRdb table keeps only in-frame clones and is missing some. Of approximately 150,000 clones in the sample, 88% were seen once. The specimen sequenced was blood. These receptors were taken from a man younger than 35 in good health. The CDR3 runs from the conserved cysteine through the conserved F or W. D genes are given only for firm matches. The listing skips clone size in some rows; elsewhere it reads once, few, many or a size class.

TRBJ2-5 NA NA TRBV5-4 TGTGCCAGCAGCTTGGAGGCTTCCTCTGAGACCCAGTACTTC CASSLEASSETQYF
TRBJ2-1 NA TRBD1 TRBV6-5 TGTGCCAGCAGGCCGGGACAGGGGGCCTACAATGAGCAGTTCTTC CASRPGQGAYNEQFF
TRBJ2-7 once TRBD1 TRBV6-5 TGTGCCAGCAGCCAAGGGACAGGTAGCGACGAGCAGTACTTC CASSQGTGSDEQYF
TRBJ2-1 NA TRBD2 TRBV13 TGTGCCAGCAGCCCGCTAGCGGGGAGAATCTACAATGAGCAGTTCTTC CASSPLAGRIYNEQFF
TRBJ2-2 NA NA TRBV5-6 TGTGCCAGCAGCTTGGTTCCAGGCGGCACGAACACCGGGGAGCTGTTTTTT CASSLVPGGTNTGELFF
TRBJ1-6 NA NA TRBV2 TGTGCCAGCAGTGAAGCGCTTCAGGGGCGGAATTCACCCCTCCACTTT CASSEALQGRNSPLHF
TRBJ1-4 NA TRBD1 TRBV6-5 TGTGCCAGCAGCCTCACGGGGGACAGGGGGGAAAAACTGTTTTTT CASSLTGDRGEKLFF
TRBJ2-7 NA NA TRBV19 TGTGCCAGTAGTATAGGAGGATTCGGCTACGAGCAGTACTTC CASSIGGFGYEQYF
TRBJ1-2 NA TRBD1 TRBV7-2 TGTGCCAGCAGCACGGACAGGGAGGCCAACACCTTC CASSTDREANTF
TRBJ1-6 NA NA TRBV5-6 TGTGCCAGCAGCTTGGACAGGCTTTATAATTCACCCCTCCACTTT CASSLDRLYNSPLHF